Listed below are T cell receptor beta chains from one sample, sequenced in a study of CD8 T cells in ankylosing spondylitis. TCRdb redid the calling of the 5' RACE reads with MiXCR, one entry per CDR3 protein. The table records around 490,000 distinct CDR3 sequences, under 5.5% of them present only once. Sequenced input: blood, either unsorted or a sorted T cell fraction (not recorded which). These receptor sequences come from a male donor with ankylosing spondylitis. The CDR3 runs from the conserved cysteine through the conserved F or W. A D gene is named only where the DNA matches it firmly. Part of the rows lack a size; the others show once, few, many or a class for expanded clones.

j_call v_call d_call cdr3_length clone_size cdr3_aa cdr3_nt
TRBJ1-4 TRBV6-5 NA 14 many CASRLLGANEKLFF TGTGCCAGCCGTCTTCTCGGAGCTAATGAAAAACTGTTTTTT
TRBJ1-2 TRBV5-1 NA 15 NA CASSPTWGQSYGYTF TGCGCCAGCAGCCCCACCTGGGGGCAAAGCTATGGCTACACCTTC
TRBJ2-5 TRBV29-1 NA 11 many CSVRQQETQYF TGCAGCGTCCGACAGCAAGAGACCCAGTACTTC
TRBJ2-5 TRBV20-1 NA 12 many CSARGTAETQYF TGCAGTGCTAGAGGAACAGCGGAGACCCAGTACTTC
TRBJ2-5 TRBV20-1 NA 15 few CSRVKLASNQETQYF TGCAGCCGGGTAAAACTAGCTTCGAACCAAGAGACCCAGTACTTC
TRBJ1-2 TRBV2 NA 13 NA CASSEDFNYGYTF TGTGCCAGCAGTGAGGACTTTAACTATGGCTACACCTTC
TRBJ2-1 TRBV4-3 TRBD2 15 many CASSPAGGRVEEQFF TGCGCCAGCAGCCCCGCCGGCGGGAGGGTTGAGGAGCAGTTCTTC
TRBJ2-5 TRBV5-1 NA 14 many CASSLEQLQETQYF TGCGCCAGCAGCTTGGAACAGCTACAAGAGACCCAGTACTTC
TRBJ2-1 TRBV10-3 NA 14 many CAIRTGTLNNEQFF TGTGCCATCAGGACCGGGACTTTAAACAATGAGCAGTTCTTC
TRBJ2-7 TRBV20-1 NA 12 many CSASLGGYEQYF TGCAGTGCCTCCCTAGGGGGCTACGAGCAGTACTTC
TRBJ2-4 TRBV20-1 TRBD2 12 many CSANMGGDIQYF TGCAGTGCCAACATGGGGGGGGACATTCAGTACTTC
TRBJ2-7 TRBV12-3/TRBV12-4 NA 13 many CASSFFQSPEQYF TGTGCCAGCAGTTTCTTTCAGTCACCCGAGCAGTACTTC
TRBJ2-5 TRBV4-2 NA 14 many CASSQDAWGETQYF TGTGCCAGCAGCCAAGATGCTTGGGGGGAGACCCAGTACTTC